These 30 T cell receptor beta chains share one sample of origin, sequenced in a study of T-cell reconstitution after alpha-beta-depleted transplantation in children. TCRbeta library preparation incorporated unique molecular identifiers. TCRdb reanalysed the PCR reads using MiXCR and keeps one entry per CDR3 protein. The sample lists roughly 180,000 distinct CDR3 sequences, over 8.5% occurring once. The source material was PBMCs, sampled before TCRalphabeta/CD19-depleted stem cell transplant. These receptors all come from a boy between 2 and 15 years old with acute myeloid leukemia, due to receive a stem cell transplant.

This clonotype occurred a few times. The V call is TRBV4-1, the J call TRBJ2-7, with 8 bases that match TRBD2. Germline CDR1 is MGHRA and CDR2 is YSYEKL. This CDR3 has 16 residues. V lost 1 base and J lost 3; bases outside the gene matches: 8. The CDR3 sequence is CASSQGGSGSVYEQYF. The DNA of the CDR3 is TGCGCCAGCAGCCAAGGTGGCAGCGGGAGTGTCTACGAGCAGTACTTC.

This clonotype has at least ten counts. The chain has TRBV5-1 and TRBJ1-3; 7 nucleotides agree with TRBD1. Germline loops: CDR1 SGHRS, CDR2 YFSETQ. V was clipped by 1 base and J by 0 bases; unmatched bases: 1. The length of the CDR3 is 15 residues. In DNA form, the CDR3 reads TGCGCCAGCAGCTTGCAGGGGGTCTCTGGAAACACCATATATTTT. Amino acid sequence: CASSLQGVSGNTIYF.

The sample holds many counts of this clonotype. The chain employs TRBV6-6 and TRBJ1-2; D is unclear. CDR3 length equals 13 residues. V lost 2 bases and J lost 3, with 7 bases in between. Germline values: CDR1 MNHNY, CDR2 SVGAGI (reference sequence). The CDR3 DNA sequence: TGTGCCAGCAGTTACGAAGGACACTATGGCTACACCTTC. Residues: CASSYEGHYGYTF.

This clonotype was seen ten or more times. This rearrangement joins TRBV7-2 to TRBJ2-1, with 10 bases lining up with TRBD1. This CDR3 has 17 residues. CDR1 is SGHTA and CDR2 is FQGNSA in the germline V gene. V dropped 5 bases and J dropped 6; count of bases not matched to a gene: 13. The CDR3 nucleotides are TGTGCCAGCAGCCCGTCCGGACAGGGGGGTAGGGGCAATGAGCAGTTCTTC. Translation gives CASSPSGQGGRGNEQFF.

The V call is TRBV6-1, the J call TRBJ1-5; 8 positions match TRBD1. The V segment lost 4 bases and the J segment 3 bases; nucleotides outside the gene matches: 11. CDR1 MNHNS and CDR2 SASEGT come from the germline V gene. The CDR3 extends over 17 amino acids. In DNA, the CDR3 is TGTGCCAGCAGTGGGCCTCCGGGACAGGCCCTCAATCAGCCCCAGCATTTT. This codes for CASSGPPGQALNQPQHF.

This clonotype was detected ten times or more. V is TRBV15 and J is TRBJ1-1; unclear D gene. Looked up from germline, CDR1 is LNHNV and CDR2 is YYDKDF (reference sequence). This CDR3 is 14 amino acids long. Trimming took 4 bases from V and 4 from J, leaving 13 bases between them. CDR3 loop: CATSKPASGTEAFF. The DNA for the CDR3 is TGTGCCACCAGCAAACCCGCAAGCGGCACTGAAGCTTTCTTT.

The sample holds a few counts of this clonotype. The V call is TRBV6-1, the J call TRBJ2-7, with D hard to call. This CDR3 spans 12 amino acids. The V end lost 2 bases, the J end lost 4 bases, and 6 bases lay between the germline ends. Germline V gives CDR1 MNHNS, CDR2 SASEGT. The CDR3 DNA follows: TGTGCCAGCAGTGAACGTGGGTACGAGCAGTACGTC. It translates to CASSERGYEQYV.

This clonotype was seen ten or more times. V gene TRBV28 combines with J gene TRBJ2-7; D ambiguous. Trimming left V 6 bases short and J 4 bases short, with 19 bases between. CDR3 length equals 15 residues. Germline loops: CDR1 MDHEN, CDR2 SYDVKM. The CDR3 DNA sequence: TGTGCCAGCAGCCTCTGGACCCCCCTTATTTACGAGCAGTACTTC. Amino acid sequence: CASSLWTPLIYEQYF.

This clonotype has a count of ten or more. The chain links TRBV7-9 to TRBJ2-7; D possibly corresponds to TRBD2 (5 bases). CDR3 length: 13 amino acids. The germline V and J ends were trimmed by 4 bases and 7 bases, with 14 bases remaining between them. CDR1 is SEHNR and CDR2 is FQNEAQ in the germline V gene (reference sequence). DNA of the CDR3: TGTGCCAGCAGCTCCGATCCGGGGTGGGAGCAGTACTTC. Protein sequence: CASSSDPGWEQYF. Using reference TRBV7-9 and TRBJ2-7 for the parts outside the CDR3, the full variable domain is DTGVSQNPRHKITKRGQNVTFRCDPISEHNRLYWYRQTLGQGPEFLTYFQNEAQLEKSRLLSDRFSAERPKGSFSTLEIQRTEQGDSAMYLCASSSDPGWEQYFGPGTRLTVT.

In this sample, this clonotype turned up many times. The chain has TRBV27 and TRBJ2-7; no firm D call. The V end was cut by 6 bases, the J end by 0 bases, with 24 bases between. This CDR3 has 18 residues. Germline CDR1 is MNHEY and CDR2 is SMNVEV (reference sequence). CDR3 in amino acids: CASSPTTLTDCSSYEQYV. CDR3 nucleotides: TGTGCCAGCAGCCCGACCACCCTTACCGACTGCAGCTCCTACGAGCAGTACGTC.

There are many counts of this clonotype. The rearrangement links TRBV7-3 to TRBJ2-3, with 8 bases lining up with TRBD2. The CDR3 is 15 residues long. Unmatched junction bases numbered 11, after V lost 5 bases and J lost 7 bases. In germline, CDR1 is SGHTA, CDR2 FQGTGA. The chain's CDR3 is CASSEGSSGFYTQYF. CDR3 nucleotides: TGTGCCAGCAGCGAGGGGTCTAGCGGGTTCTATACGCAGTATTTT.

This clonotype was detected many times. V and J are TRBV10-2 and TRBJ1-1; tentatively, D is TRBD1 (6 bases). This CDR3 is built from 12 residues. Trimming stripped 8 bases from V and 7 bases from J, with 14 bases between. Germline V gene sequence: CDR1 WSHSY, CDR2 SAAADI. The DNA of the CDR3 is TGCGCCAGCTCTTTGGACAGTTATGAAGCTTTCTTT. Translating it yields CASSLDSYEAFF.

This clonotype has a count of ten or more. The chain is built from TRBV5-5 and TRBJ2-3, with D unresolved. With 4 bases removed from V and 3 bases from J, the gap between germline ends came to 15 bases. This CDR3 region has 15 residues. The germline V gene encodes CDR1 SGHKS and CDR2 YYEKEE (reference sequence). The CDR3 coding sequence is TGTGCCAGCAGCCCAGGAACTACCGCGACAGATACGCAGTATTTT. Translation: CASSPGTTATDTQYF.

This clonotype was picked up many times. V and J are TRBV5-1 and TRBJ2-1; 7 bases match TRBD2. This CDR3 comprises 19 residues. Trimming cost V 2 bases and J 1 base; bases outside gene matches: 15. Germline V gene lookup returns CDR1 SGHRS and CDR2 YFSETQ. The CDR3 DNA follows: TGCGCCAGCAGCTTACGGGGGGTCTCTTCGTCTATATCCTACAATGAGCAGTTCTTC. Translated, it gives CASSLRGVSSSISYNEQFF.

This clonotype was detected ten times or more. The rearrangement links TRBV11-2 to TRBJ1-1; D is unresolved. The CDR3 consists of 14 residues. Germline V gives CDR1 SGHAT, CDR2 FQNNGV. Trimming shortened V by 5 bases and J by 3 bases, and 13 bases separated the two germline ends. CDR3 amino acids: CASSPTYGDTEAFF. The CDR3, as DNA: TGTGCCAGCAGCCCTACTTACGGGGACACTGAAGCTTTCTTT.

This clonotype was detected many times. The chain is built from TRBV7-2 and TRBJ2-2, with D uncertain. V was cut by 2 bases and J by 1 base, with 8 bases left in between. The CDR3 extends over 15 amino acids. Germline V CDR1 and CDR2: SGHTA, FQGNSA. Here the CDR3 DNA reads TGTGCCAGCAGCTTAAAGTCCCGGAACACCGGGGAGCTGTTTTTT. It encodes CASSLKSRNTGELFF.

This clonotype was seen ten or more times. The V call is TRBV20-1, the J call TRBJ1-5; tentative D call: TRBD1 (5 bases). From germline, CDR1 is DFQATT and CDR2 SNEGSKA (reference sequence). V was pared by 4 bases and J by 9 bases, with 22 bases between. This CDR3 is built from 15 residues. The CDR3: CSATGREGPIGPQHF. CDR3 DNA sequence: TGCAGTGCTACTGGCAGGGAAGGTCCCATTGGGCCCCAGCATTTT.

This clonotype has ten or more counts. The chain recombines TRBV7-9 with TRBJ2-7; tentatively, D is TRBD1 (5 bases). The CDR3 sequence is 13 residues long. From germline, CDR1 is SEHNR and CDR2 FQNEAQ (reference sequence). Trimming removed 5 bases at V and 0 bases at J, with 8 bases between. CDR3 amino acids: CASSPTDSYEQYF. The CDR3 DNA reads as TGTGCCAGCAGCCCGACAGACTCCTACGAGCAGTACTTC.

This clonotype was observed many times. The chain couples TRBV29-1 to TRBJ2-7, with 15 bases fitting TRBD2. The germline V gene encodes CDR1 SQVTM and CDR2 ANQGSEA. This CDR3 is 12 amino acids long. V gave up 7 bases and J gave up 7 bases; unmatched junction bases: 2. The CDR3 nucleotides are TGCAGCGCCGGGACTAGCGGGGGGGAGCAGTACTTC. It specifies CSAGTSGGEQYF.

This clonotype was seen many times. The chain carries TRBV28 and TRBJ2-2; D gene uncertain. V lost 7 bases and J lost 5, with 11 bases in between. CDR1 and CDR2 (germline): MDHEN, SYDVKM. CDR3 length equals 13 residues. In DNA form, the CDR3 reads TGTGCCAGCATCGTGGGAACTACCGGGGAGCTGTTTTTT. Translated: CASIVGTTGELFF. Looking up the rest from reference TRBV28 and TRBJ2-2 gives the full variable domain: DVKVTQSSRYLVKRTGEKVFLECVQDMDHENMFWYRQDPGLGLRLIYFSYDVKMKEKGDIPEGYSVSREKKERFSLILESASTNQTSMYLCASIVGTTGELFFGEGSRLTVL.

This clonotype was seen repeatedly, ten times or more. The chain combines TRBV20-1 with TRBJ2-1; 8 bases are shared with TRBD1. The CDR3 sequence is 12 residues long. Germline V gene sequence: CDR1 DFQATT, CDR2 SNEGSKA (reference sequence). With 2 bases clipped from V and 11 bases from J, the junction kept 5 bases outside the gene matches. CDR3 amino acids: CSARPQGAKQFF. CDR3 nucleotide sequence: TGCAGTGCTAGACCTCAGGGGGCTAAGCAGTTCTTC.

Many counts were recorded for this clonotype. CDR3: CASSLWENQPQHF. The CDR3 bases are TGTGCCAGCAGTTTATGGGAGAATCAGCCCCAGCATTTT. The chain has TRBV12-3 or TRBV12-4 and TRBJ1-5; D gene ambiguous. V lost 2 bases and J 4 bases, leaving 6 bases between the germline ends. This CDR3 comprises 13 residues.

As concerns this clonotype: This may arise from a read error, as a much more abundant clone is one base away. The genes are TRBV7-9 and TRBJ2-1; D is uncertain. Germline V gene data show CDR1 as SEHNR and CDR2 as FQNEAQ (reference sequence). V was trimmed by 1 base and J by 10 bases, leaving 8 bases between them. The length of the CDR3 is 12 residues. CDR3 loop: CASSLGAHEQFF. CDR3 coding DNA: TGTGCCAGCAGCTTAGGTGCCCACGAGCAGTTCTTC.

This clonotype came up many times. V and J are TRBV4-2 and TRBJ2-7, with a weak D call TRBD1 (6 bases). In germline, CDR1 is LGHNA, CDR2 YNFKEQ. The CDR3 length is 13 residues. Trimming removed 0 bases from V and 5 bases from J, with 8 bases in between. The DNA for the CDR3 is TGTGCCAGCAGCCAAGACCAGGGGAACGAGCAGTACTTC. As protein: CASSQDQGNEQYF.

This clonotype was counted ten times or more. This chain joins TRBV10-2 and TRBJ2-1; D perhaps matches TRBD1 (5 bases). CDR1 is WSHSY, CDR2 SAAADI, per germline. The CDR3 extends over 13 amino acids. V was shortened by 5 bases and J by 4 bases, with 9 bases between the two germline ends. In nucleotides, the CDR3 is TGCGCCAGCAGTCCTGACAGATACAATGAGCAGTTCTTC. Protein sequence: CASSPDRYNEQFF.

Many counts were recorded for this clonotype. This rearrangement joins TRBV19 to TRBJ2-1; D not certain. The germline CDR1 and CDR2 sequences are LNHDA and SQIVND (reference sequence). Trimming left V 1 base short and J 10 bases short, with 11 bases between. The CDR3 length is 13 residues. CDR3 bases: TGTGCCAGTAGTATAGCCCTTGGACGAGAGCAGTTCTTC. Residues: CASSIALGREQFF.

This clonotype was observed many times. The CDR3 is CSANQLAGGPRETQYF. The CDR3 nucleotides are TGCAGTGCAAATCAACTAGCGGGGGGGCCTCGTGAGACCCAGTACTTC. This chain links TRBV20-1 with TRBJ2-5; 13 nucleotides agree with TRBD2. This CDR3 region has 16 residues. The junction had 12 bases not matched to a gene; V was cut back by 6 bases and J by 5 bases. In germline, CDR1 is DFQATT, CDR2 SNEGSKA (reference sequence).

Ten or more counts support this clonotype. CDR3 amino acids: CASSLLQALHSGNTIYF. In DNA form, the CDR3 reads TGTGCCAGCAGTTTATTACAGGCCCTACACTCTGGAAACACCATATATTTT. V is TRBV28 and J is TRBJ1-3; D may be TRBD1 (5 bases). The V gene lost 1 base and the J gene lost 0 bases, with 13 bases spanning the gap. The CDR3 covers 17 residues. CDR1 is MDHEN and CDR2 is SYDVKM in the germline V gene.

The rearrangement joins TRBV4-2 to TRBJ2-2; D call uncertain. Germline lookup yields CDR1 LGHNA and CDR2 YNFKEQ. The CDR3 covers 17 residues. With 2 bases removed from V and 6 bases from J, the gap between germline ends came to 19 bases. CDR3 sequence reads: CASSQPDEIWSPGELFF. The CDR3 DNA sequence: TGTGCCAGCAGCCAACCAGACGAGATATGGAGTCCCGGGGAGCTGTTTTTT.

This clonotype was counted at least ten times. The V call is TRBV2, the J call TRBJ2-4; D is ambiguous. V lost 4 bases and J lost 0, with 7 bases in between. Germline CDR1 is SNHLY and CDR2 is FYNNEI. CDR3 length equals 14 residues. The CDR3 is CASSVLGAKNIQYF. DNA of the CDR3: TGTGCCAGCAGTGTCCTGGGAGCCAAAAACATTCAGTACTTC. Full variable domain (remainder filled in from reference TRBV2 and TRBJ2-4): EPEVTQTPSHQVTQMGQEVILRCVPISNHLYFYWYRQILGQKVEFLVSFYNNEISEKSEIFDDQFSVERPDGSNFTLKIRSTKLEDSAMYFCASSVLGAKNIQYFGAGTRLSVL.